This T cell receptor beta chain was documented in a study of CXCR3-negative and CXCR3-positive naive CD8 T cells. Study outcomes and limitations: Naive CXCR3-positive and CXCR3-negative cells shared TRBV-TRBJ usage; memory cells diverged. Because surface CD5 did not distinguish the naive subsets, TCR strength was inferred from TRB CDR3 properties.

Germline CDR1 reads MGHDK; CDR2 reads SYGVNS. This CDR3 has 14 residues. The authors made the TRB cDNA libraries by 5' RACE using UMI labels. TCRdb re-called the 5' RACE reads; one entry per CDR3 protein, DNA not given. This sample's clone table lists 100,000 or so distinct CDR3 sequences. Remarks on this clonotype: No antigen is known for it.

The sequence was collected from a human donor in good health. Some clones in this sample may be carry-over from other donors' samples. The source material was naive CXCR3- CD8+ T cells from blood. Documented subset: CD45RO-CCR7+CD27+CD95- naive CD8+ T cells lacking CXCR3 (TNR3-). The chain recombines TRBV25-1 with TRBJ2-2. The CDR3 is CASSDVPNTGELFF. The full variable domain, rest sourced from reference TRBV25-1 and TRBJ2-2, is EADIYQTPRYLVIGTGKKITLECSQTMGHDKMYWYQQDPGMELHLIHYSYGVNSTEKGDLSSESTVSRIRTEHFPLTLESARPSHTSQYLCASSDVPNTGELFFGEGSRLTVL.